This TCR beta chain was captured in a study of beta chain features in type 1 diabetes. CDR1 and CDR2 from the germline V gene are SNHLY and FYNNEI. This CDR3 spans 19 amino acids. J was trimmed by 0 bases and V by 3 bases; bases with no gene match: 8. cDNA synthesis used the whole RNA isolate, giving expressed TCRB sequences. Around 3.57 million reads was the average for naive, central memory and regulatory T cell samples. Profiled with immunoSEQ multiplex PCR; TCRdb holds only in-frame clones, not every one. The table lists 810,000 or so clones, about a sixth of them singletons. The receptor was isolated from a woman younger than 30 in good health. The sequenced sample was naive CD4+ T cells from blood. The rearrangement joins TRBV2 to TRBJ2-1; the match to TRBD2 covers 13 bases. The CDR3 sequence: CASSEGLAGQYRSYNEQFF. Written as DNA, the CDR3 is TGTGCCAGCAGTGAGGGACTAGCGGGGCAATACCGCTCCTACAATGAGCAGTTCTTC.